These 29 T cell receptor beta chains came from one sample sequenced in a study of cytomegalovirus exposure and HLA in healthy donors. PCR involved 60 Vbeta and 13 Jbeta primers. Sequencing was performed with immunoSEQ multiplex PCR; in TCRdb, only in-frame clones are kept and a portion is missing. This table holds about 210,000 clones. The specimen sequenced was PBMCs. The receptors stem from a woman aged 30 to 39 in good health and CMV-seropositive.

The chain couples TRBV2 to TRBJ1-1; TRBD1 matches 7 bases. Per the germline V gene, CDR1 is SNHLY and CDR2 is FYNNEI. CDR3 length equals 15 residues. Trimming at V came to 7 bases and at J to 5 bases, leaving 13 bases not matched to a gene. CDR3: CASTLTGQGYTEAFF. The CDR3 bases are TGTGCCAGCACCTTGACAGGGCAAGGTTATACTGAAGCTTTCTTT.

The rearrangement uses TRBV20-1 and TRBJ2-7; tentatively, D is TRBD2 (7 bases). CDR1 is DFQATT and CDR2 is SNEGSKA in the germline V gene (reference sequence). CDR3 length: 11 residues. This CDR3 reads CSGGHDYEQYF. The DNA of the CDR3 is TGCAGCGGGGGGCACGACTACGAGCAGTACTTC.

The chain has TRBV11-2 and TRBJ1-1; D gene uncertain. Germline V lookup: CDR1 SGHAT, CDR2 FQNNGV. The CDR3 sequence is 11 residues long. V gave up 1 base and J gave up 6 bases, with 3 bases separating them. The CDR3, as DNA: TGTGCCAGCAGCTTAGGGCCTGAAGCTTTCTTT. This sequence encodes CASSLGPEAFF.

The chain has TRBV7-2 and TRBJ1-1, with 9 bases fitting TRBD1. With 5 bases clipped from V and 6 bases from J, the junction kept 7 bases outside the gene matches. CDR1 and CDR2 from the germline V gene are SGHTA and FQGNSA. The CDR3 covers 14 residues. The CDR3 sequence is CASSPRQGGPEAFF. The CDR3 DNA reads TGTGCCAGCAGCCCACGACAGGGGGGCCCTGAAGCTTTCTTT.

The CDR3 reads CASSRRQTGYKTKAFF. Here the CDR3 DNA reads TGTGCCAGCAGCCGACGACAAACAGGGTACAAAACTAAAGCTTTCTTT. J is TRBJ1-1 and V is TRBV14; tentatively, D is TRBD1 (6 bases). The germline V gene encodes CDR1 SGHDN and CDR2 FVKESK. The CDR3 runs 16 residues. Trimming removed 4 bases from V and 9 bases from J, with 24 bases in between.

The chain is built from TRBV19 and TRBJ1-5, with 7 bases lining up with TRBD1. CDR1 LNHDA and CDR2 SQIVND come from the germline V gene (reference sequence). V shed 5 bases, J shed 6 bases, and the junction held 4 bases outside the gene matches. CDR3 size: 13 residues. For the CDR3, the DNA is TGTGCCAGTAGTGGGACAGATGGTCAGCCCCAGCATTTT. Translation gives CASSGTDGQPQHF.

The chain couples TRBV7-2 to TRBJ2-1; D gene unclear. The CDR3 loop spans 15 amino acids. The germline V gene has CDR1 SGHTA and CDR2 FQGNSA. The V and J ends lost 5 bases and 0 bases respectively, with 11 bases between them. The CDR3 DNA reads as TGTGCCAGCAGCGTGACTGGAGACTCCTACAATGAGCAGTTCTTC. This codes for CASSVTGDSYNEQFF.

This chain links TRBV18 with TRBJ2-5, with D perhaps TRBD1 (6 bases). The V and J ends lost 5 bases and 1 base respectively, with 11 bases between them. This CDR3 comprises 14 residues. Germline CDR1 reads KGHSH; CDR2 reads LQKENI. CDR3 in DNA: TGTGCCAGCTCAAAAGGGACAACCCAAGAGACCCAGTACTTC. This codes for CASSKGTTQETQYF.

This sequence joins TRBV18 and TRBJ1-5; D ambiguous. The ends were cut back, 5 bases at V and 4 bases at J, with 9 bases in the middle. This CDR3 contains 13 residues. Germline V CDR1 and CDR2: KGHSH, LQKENI. CDR3 nucleotide sequence: TGTGCCAGCTCAACCGACGGGAATCAGCCCCAGCATTTT. Protein product: CASSTDGNQPQHF.

On this clone: The sample carries other DNA sequences with the same CDR3. The chain recombines TRBV10-1 with TRBJ1-2, with TRBD1 matching 8 bases. V gave up 5 bases and J gave up 5 bases; unmatched junction bases: 4. Germline V gene lookup returns CDR1 WNHNN and CDR2 SYGVQD (reference sequence). The CDR3 spans 13 residues. The CDR3 loop reads CASSRGQDYGYTF. The CDR3 DNA is TGCGCCAGCAGTCGGGGACAGGATTATGGCTACACCTTC.

The CDR3 region is CASSLLSFGQDYGYTF. CDR3 sequence (DNA): TGTGCCAGCAGCCTCTTGAGCTTCGGCCAGGACTATGGCTACACCTTC. The chain recombines TRBV5-4 with TRBJ1-2; no firm D call. The germline gives CDR1 SGHNT, CDR2 YYREEE (reference sequence). The CDR3 spans 16 residues. V lost 4 bases and J lost 3, with 19 bases in between. Supplemented by reference TRBV5-4 and TRBJ1-2, the full variable domain reads ETGVTQSPTHLIKTRGQQVTLRCSSQSGHNTVSWYQQALGQGPQFIFQYYREEENGRGNFPPRFSGLQFPNYSSELNVNALELDDSALYLCASSLLSFGQDYGYTFGSGTRLTVV.

V and J are TRBV16 and TRBJ1-2; D gene ambiguous. The CDR3 extends over 16 amino acids. Germline CDR1 and CDR2: KGHSY and FQNENV. Trimming stripped 4 bases from V and 6 bases from J, with 21 bases between. The CDR3 nucleotides read TGTGCCAGCAGCCCCACCAGAATCCTTTGGACTGATGGCTACACCTTC. This sequence encodes CASSPTRILWTDGYTF.

This chain uses TRBV5-1 with TRBJ2-7; 7 nucleotides agree with TRBD1. CDR1 is SGHRS, CDR2 YFSETQ, per germline. V lost 7 bases, J lost 2 bases, and 6 bases stayed unmatched. The CDR3 spans 13 residues. The DNA for the CDR3 is TGCGCCAGCCGACAGGGCGACGCCTACGAGCAGTACTTC. Translated: CASRQGDAYEQYF.

Measured by frequency, this clone is medium-sized (0.01 to 0.1%). The chain has TRBV5-5 and TRBJ1-4; D is unclear. The CDR3 is made up of 14 amino acids. V shed 2 bases and J shed 5 bases, with 10 bases lying between them. Germline assignment: CDR1 SGHKS and CDR2 YYEKEE (reference sequence). In DNA form, the CDR3 reads TGTGCCAGCAGCTTCCACAGCAGAAATGAAAAACTGTTTTTT. As protein: CASSFHSRNEKLFF.

The V call is TRBV6-1, the J call TRBJ1-2, with D perhaps matching TRBD1 (5 bases). This CDR3 region has 14 residues. Trimming left V 2 bases short and J 3 bases short, with 10 bases between. Looked up from germline, CDR1 is MNHNS and CDR2 is SASEGT. The CDR3 region has the DNA TGTGCCAGCAGTGAATTGACAGACTACTATGGCTACACCTTC. Its translation: CASSELTDYYGYTF.

The chain joins TRBV2 to TRBJ1-1, with TRBD1 identical over 8 bases. The CDR3 extends over 13 amino acids. J was trimmed by 5 bases and V by 6 bases; bases with no gene match: 5. Germline CDR1 reads SNHLY; CDR2 reads FYNNEI. The CDR3 sequence is CASSGQGGTEAFF. The CDR3 DNA sequence: TGTGCCAGCAGCGGACAGGGTGGAACTGAAGCTTTCTTT.

The chain uses TRBV2 and TRBJ1-1; possible D gene TRBD1, 6 bases. The V end lost 8 bases, the J end lost 5 bases, and 12 bases lay between the germline ends. The CDR3 covers 12 residues. From germline, CDR1 is SNHLY and CDR2 FYNNEI. The CDR3 is CASGRGGTEAFF. As DNA, the CDR3 is TGTGCCAGCGGAAGGGGGGGGACTGAAGCTTTCTTT.

The rearrangement links TRBV7-2 to TRBJ1-4; D remains ambiguous. Deletions cut 4 bases from V and 8 bases from J, with 14 bases between. This CDR3 has 14 residues. CDR1 SGHTA and CDR2 FQGNSA come from the germline V gene. The CDR3 here is CASSSRSNEEKLFF. CDR3 DNA: TGTGCCAGCAGCTCTAGGAGTAATGAGGAAAAACTGTTTTTT.

This chain joins TRBV6-5 and TRBJ1-1; D call uncertain. Germline assignment: CDR1 MNHEY and CDR2 SVGAGI. V was trimmed by 2 bases and J by 5 bases, leaving 15 bases between them. CDR3 length: 15 amino acids. CDR3 coding DNA: TGTGCCAGCAGTTACCGTCCTCAGAGGAGAACTGAAGCTTTCTTT. This sequence encodes CASSYRPQRRTEAFF.

This chain uses TRBV28 with TRBJ1-2; TRBD1 matches 8 bases. The CDR3 consists of 14 residues. V shed 6 bases and J 2 bases; nucleotides not matched to a gene: 5. CDR1 is MDHEN, CDR2 SYDVKM, per germline. The CDR3 here is CASSQGATNYGYTF. In DNA form, the CDR3 reads TGTGCCAGCAGCCAGGGGGCGACGAACTATGGCTACACCTTC.

The gene calls are TRBV9 and TRBJ1-6; maybe TRBD1 (6 bases). V was pared by 2 bases and J by 10 bases, with 13 bases between. CDR1 and CDR2 from the germline V gene are SGDLS and YYNGEE. This CDR3 spans 14 amino acids. CDR3 in DNA: TGTGCCAGCAGCGTTGATCAGGGGTACTCACCCCTCCACTTT. The encoded protein is CASSVDQGYSPLHF.

The chain carries TRBV18 and TRBJ2-7; 7 bases map to TRBD2. V dropped 2 bases and J dropped 5; count of bases not matched to a gene: 6. Germline V gene data show CDR1 as KGHSH and CDR2 as LQKENI. This CDR3 has 14 amino acids. This CDR3 is CASSPSQGGDEQYF. DNA of the CDR3: TGTGCCAGCTCACCAAGTCAGGGAGGGGACGAGCAGTACTTC.

The gene calls are TRBV6-5 and TRBJ2-5; 7 bases map to TRBD1. The CDR3 contains 14 residues. Germline V gives CDR1 MNHEY, CDR2 SVGAGI. Trimming at V came to 6 bases and at J to 4 bases, leaving 8 bases not matched to a gene. The CDR3 is CASRGDRVRETQYF. Written as DNA, the CDR3 is TGTGCCAGCAGGGGCGACAGGGTGCGAGAGACCCAGTACTTC.

This chain links TRBV30 with TRBJ1-5; D gene unclear. The ends were cut back, 4 bases at V and 7 bases at J, with 14 bases in the middle. Per germline, CDR1 GTSNPN and CDR2 SVGIG (reference sequence). The CDR3 length is 13 residues. The CDR3 loop is CAWTGDFGQPQHF. Written as DNA, the CDR3 is TGTGCCTGGACTGGAGACTTCGGGCAGCCCCAGCATTTT.

The rearrangement uses TRBV5-1 and TRBJ2-1; D is unclear. Trimming took 4 bases from V and 15 from J, leaving 23 bases between them. In germline, CDR1 is SGHRS, CDR2 YFSETQ. This CDR3 contains 14 residues. The CDR3 protein is CASSEAQTADVPFF. CDR3 DNA: TGCGCCAGCAGCGAGGCTCAAACCGCGGATGTCCCGTTCTTC.

J is TRBJ2-7 and V is TRBV27; D remains unclear. CDR3 size: 14 residues. V was clipped by 1 base and J by 0 bases, with 7 bases between them. Germline V gives CDR1 MNHEY, CDR2 SMNVEV (reference sequence). As DNA, the CDR3 is TGTGCCAGCAGTTTATTCGCAGGCTCCTACGAGCAGTACTTC. Its protein product is CASSLFAGSYEQYF.

V is TRBV7-8 and J is TRBJ2-3; TRBD2 matches at 9 bases. Trimming cost V 5 bases and J 6 bases; bases outside gene matches: 9. This CDR3 has 15 amino acids. Germline lookup yields CDR1 SGHVS and CDR2 FQNEAQ. The CDR3 protein is CASSPPGLATDTQYF. The CDR3 DNA follows: TGTGCCAGCAGCCCCCCGGGACTAGCAACGGATACGCAGTATTTT.

The V call is TRBV21-1, the J call TRBJ1-5; the DNA was not used to check the table's D call, TRBD1. TRBV21-1 is designated a pseudogene. The CDR3 contains 17 residues. The CDR3 is CASSKGEGTGHNQPQHF. CDR3 sequence (DNA): TGTGCCAGCAGCAAAGGTGAGGGGACAGGGCACAATCAGCCCCAGCATTTT.

This chain connects TRBV19 to TRBJ1-5, with 7 bases that match TRBD1. The CDR3 consists of 14 residues. Looked up from germline, CDR1 is LNHDA and CDR2 is SQIVND (reference sequence). The trim removed 4 bases at V and 7 bases at J, leaving 7 bases unmatched. The CDR3 reads CASSNNRGGQPQHF. DNA for the CDR3: TGTGCCAGTAGTAATAACAGGGGTGGGCAGCCCCAGCATTTT.